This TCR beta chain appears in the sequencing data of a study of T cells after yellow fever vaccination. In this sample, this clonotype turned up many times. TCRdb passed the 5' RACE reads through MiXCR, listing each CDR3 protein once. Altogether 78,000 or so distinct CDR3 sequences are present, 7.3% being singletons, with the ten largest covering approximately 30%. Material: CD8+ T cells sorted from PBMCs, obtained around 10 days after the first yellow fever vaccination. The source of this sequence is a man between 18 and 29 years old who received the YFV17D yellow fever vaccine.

CDR3 DNA: TGCAGCGTTGAAGTGGGCACCGGGGAGCTGTTTTTT. Residues: CSVEVGTGELFF. The V and J genes are TRBV29-1 and TRBJ2-2, with D unresolved. V lost 1 base, J lost 4 bases, and 4 bases lay in between. The germline CDR1 and CDR2 sequences are SQVTM and ANQGSEA. CDR3 length equals 12 residues.